This T cell receptor (beta chain) derives from a study of T cells in Graves' hyperthyroidism and ophthalmopathy. Stable Graves' hyperthyroidism denoted no ophthalmopathy progression over 18 months. Criteria for exclusion of patients were uncontrolled infection, other autoimmune disease, pregnancy or lactation. In making diagnoses, clinical symptoms, serum thyroxine and TRAb, thyroid ultrasound and orbital computed tomography were all used. The source of the PBMCs was around 9 ml of fresh peripheral blood. At least ten counts were recorded for this clonotype. Amplified TCR beta CDR3 regions came from RNA transcripts. The primer set for the first-round RT-PCR of the TCR CDR3 was HTBI. Each CDR3 protein is one row after TCRdb ran MiXCR on the multiplex PCR reads. Counted here are some 800,000 distinct CDR3 sequences, roughly 40% occurring once; the ten biggest clones make up 7.5% to 9.5%. The J segment lost 11 bases and the V segment lost 5 bases, leaving 8 bases of the junction unmatched. CDR3 size: 12 residues. CDR1 and CDR2 (germline): LNHNV, YYDKDF (reference sequence).

Specimen: blood. The chain is built from TRBV15 and TRBJ1-1, with 7 bases aligning to TRBD1. The clonotype comes from a man between 18 and 29 years old with Graves' hyperthyroidism. CDR3 protein: CATSGEGAGAFF. The CDR3 DNA is TGTGCCACCAGCGGTGAGGGGGCGGGTGCTTTCTTT.